A selection of T cell receptor beta chains follows, all from one sample in a study of T cell responses to AZD1222 COVID-19 vaccine. The method was immunoSEQ multiplex PCR; TCRdb's version includes in-frame clones alone and lacks a portion of them. The sample includes over 130,000 clones, 85% to 95% of them seen just once. Sequences were derived from peripheral blood, sampled on day 0 of AZD1222 vaccination. The source of these receptors is an adult in good health. Both conserved end residues are part of each CDR3. The D gene is left open where the match is weak. The size field is filled for only some rows; it gives once, few, many or a size class.

>TRBV5-1|TRBJ1-1|-|TRBD1
CASSLAEGQVNTEAFF
TGCGCCAGCAGCTTGGCCGAGGGACAGGTGAACACTGAAGCTTTCTTT
>TRBV11-2|TRBJ1-3|-|-
CASSLVNIGGSGNTIYF
TGTGCCAGCAGCTTAGTAAATATAGGGGGATCTGGAAACACCATATATTTT
>TRBV9|TRBJ1-1|-|-
CASSAVSRGTEAFF
TGTGCCAGCAGCGCGGTATCGAGGGGCACTGAAGCTTTCTTT
>TRBV6-5|TRBJ2-7|once|TRBD2
CAAGAYEQYF
TGTGCCGCGGGGGCCTACGAGCAGTACTTC
>TRBV11-2|TRBJ2-4|-|TRBD2
CASSLSLEGRDIQYF
TGTGCCAGCAGCTTAAGCCTGGAGGGGAGGGACATTCAGTACTTC
>TRBV6-2/TRBV6-3|TRBJ1-5|-|-
CASSSGRDNQPQHF
TGTGCCAGCAGCTCCGGAAGGGATAATCAGCCCCAGCATTTT
>TRBV5-4|TRBJ2-1|-|TRBD2
CASSFDPGGFYNEQFF
TGTGCCAGCAGCTTCGACCCGGGGGGATTTTACAATGAGCAGTTCTTC
>TRBV6-5|TRBJ2-1|-|TRBD2
CASSYASGSSYNEQFF
TGTGCCAGCAGTTACGCTAGCGGGAGCTCCTACAATGAGCAGTTCTTC
>TRBV19|TRBJ1-5|-|-
CASRRRAMGPQHF
TGTGCCAGTAGGAGGAGGGCCATGGGGCCCCAGCATTTT
>TRBV7-9|TRBJ1-1|-|TRBD1
CASSRRTGGDETEAFF
TGTGCCAGCAGCCGCCGCACAGGGGGCGATGAAACTGAAGCTTTCTTT
>TRBV2|TRBJ2-7|-|-
CASRTTWRYEQYF
TGTGCCAGCAGGACCACTTGGAGGTACGAGCAGTACTTC
>TRBV10-3|TRBJ2-7|-|-
CAISGGAEQYF
TGTGCCATCAGTGGAGGGGCTGAGCAGTACTTC
>TRBV11-2|TRBJ1-2|-|TRBD1
CASSPQGALGYTF
TGTGCCAGCAGCCCCCAGGGGGCGCTTGGCTACACCTTC
>TRBV7-2|TRBJ1-3|-|TRBD1
CASSLDGAGGAGNTIYF
TGTGCCAGCAGCTTAGATGGGGCAGGGGGCGCTGGAAACACCATATATTTT
>TRBV5-1|TRBJ2-2|-|-
CASSPWDKNTGELFF
TGCGCCAGCAGCCCATGGGACAAGAACACCGGGGAGCTGTTTTTT
>TRBV18|TRBJ1-1|-|TRBD1
CASSPSMVTGGGNTEAFF
TGTGCCAGCTCACCCTCAATGGTGACAGGGGGCGGGAACACTGAAGCTTTCTTT
>TRBV6-2/TRBV6-3|TRBJ2-1|-|TRBD1
CASSRGLSYNEQFF
TGTGCCAGCAGCAGGGGGCTCTCCTACAATGAGCAGTTCTTC
>TRBV15|TRBJ1-4|-|-
CATSRGPFRFLEGEKLFF
TGTGCCACCAGCAGAGGCCCTTTCCGGTTCCTGGAAGGTGAAAAACTGTTTTTT
>TRBV11-2|TRBJ2-2|-|TRBD1
CATLQGAGELFF
TGTGCCACTCTACAGGGGGCCGGGGAGCTGTTTTTT
>TRBV6-2/TRBV6-3|TRBJ1-5|-|-
CASSLSRPGAQHF
TGTGCCAGCAGTCTTTCCCGACCCGGGGCCCAGCATTTT
>TRBV19|TRBJ1-1|-|-
CASSAGPMNTEAFF
TGTGCCAGTAGTGCCGGACCGATGAACACTGAAGCTTTCTTT
>TRBV4-3|TRBJ2-1|-|TRBD1
CASSSHVSGQGALEQFF
TGCGCCAGCAGCTCACACGTCTCGGGACAGGGGGCATTAGAGCAGTTCTTC
>TRBV14|TRBJ1-6|-|TRBD1
CASSQKAGGGHSPLHF
TGTGCCAGCAGCCAAAAAGCAGGGGGGGGACATTCACCCCTCCACTTT
>TRBV2|TRBJ2-7|-|-
CASRGLLIVNEQYF
TGTGCCAGCAGGGGACTCTTGATCGTGAACGAGCAGTACTTC
>TRBV7-9|TRBJ2-5|-|TRBD1
CASSQLGTGGRETQYF
TGTGCCAGCAGCCAATTGGGGACAGGGGGAAGGGAGACCCAGTACTTC
>TRBV3-1/TRBV3-2|TRBJ1-4|-|-
CASSQGRNPNEKLFF
TGTGCCAGCAGCCAAGGCAGGAATCCTAATGAAAAACTGTTTTTT
>TRBV7-2|TRBJ1-1|-|-
CASSPLPNTEAFF
TGTGCCAGCAGCCCTTTACCGAACACTGAAGCTTTCTTT
>TRBV19|TRBJ2-3|-|TRBD2
CASTSLAGSGTDTQYF
TGTGCCAGTACCTCACTAGCGGGATCGGGCACAGATACGCAGTATTTT
>TRBV19|TRBJ1-2|-|TRBD1
CASSIPGGASHGYTF
TGTGCCAGTAGTATCCCAGGGGGCGCGTCCCATGGCTACACCTTC
>TRBV12-3/TRBV12-4|TRBJ1-1|-|-
CASSLVSAAAFF
TGTGCCAGCAGTTTAGTATCGGCAGCAGCTTTCTTT
>TRBV9|TRBJ1-6|-|TRBD1
CASSPGQGRNSPLHF
TGTGCCAGCAGCCCGGGACAGGGGCGTAATTCACCCCTCCACTTT